These 14 T cell receptor beta chains were sequenced from one sample in a study of T cells in localized non-small cell lung cancer. Produced via immunoSEQ multiplex PCR; TCRdb's table is partial and in-frame only. The sample has about 24,000 clones, approximately 84% seen once. This sample comprised PBMCs, obtained before any cancer treatment. The receptors were sampled from a man aged 35-69 years with stage II lung adenocarcinoma.

The V gene is TRBV18, the J gene TRBJ2-2; D is undetermined. The ends were cut back, 9 bases at V and 4 bases at J, with 15 bases in the middle. In germline, CDR1 is KGHSH, CDR2 LQKENI. This CDR3 is 14 amino acids long. CDR3: CASPTVRGTGELFF. CDR3 nucleotides: TGTGCCAGTCCGACGGTCCGCGGCACCGGGGAGCTGTTTTTT.

The table lists this clone with a count of one. The V and J genes are TRBV5-1 and TRBJ2-7; 9 bases are shared with TRBD1. This CDR3 spans 15 amino acids. Looked up from germline, CDR1 is SGHRS and CDR2 is YFSETQ. V dropped 4 bases and J dropped 2; count of bases not matched to a gene: 7. In DNA, the CDR3 is TGCGCCAGCAGCCTGGAGGGGACAGGGCCCTACGAGCAGTACTTC. The encoded protein is CASSLEGTGPYEQYF.

The chain joins TRBV7-2 to TRBJ1-2, with 8 bases identical to TRBD1. J was trimmed by 3 bases and V by 5 bases; bases with no gene match: 8. Germline CDR1 reads SGHTA; CDR2 reads FQGNSA. This CDR3 region has 15 residues. This CDR3 is CASSPRQGRDYGYTF. In DNA, the CDR3 is TGTGCCAGCAGCCCGAGACAGGGGCGAGACTATGGCTACACCTTC.

Remarks on this clone: One junction end disagrees with the germline gene, perhaps due to a read error. The genes are TRBV7-7 and TRBJ2-7; 9 positions agree with TRBD1. Germline CDR1 reads SSHAT; CDR2 reads FNYEAQ (reference sequence). The CDR3 consists of 15 residues. The CDR3 coding sequence is TGTGCTAGCAGCTTAGTAGGACAGGGGTTGAACGAGCAGTACTTC. As protein: CASSLVGQGLNEQYF.

This clone was detected only a few times. The rearrangement uses TRBV19 and TRBJ1-5; D not resolved. The CDR3 consists of 12 residues. Germline lookup yields CDR1 LNHDA and CDR2 SQIVND (reference sequence). V gave up 3 bases and J gave up 7 bases, with 7 bases separating them. The CDR3 sequence: CASSMGRQPQHF. As DNA, the CDR3 is TGTGCCAGTAGTATGGGCCGCCAGCCCCAGCATTTT.

The chain employs TRBV2 and TRBJ2-7; 7 bases map to TRBD2. The CDR3 extends over 16 amino acids. The germline CDR1 and CDR2 sequences are SNHLY and FYNNEI. With 2 bases clipped from V and 3 bases from J, the junction kept 10 bases outside the gene matches. CDR3 region: CASSEREGSVGYEQYF. CDR3 sequence (DNA): TGTGCCAGCAGTGAAAGGGAGGGCTCGGTCGGCTACGAGCAGTACTTC. The whole variable domain, filled in from reference TRBV2 and TRBJ2-7, reads EPEVTQTPSHQVTQMGQEVILRCVPISNHLYFYWYRQILGQKVEFLVSFYNNEISEKSEIFDDQFSVERPDGSNFTLKIRSTKLEDSAMYFCASSEREGSVGYEQYFGPGTRLTVT.

The V and J genes are TRBV11-3 and TRBJ2-7; D remains unclear. CDR1 is SGHNT, CDR2 YENEEA, per germline. This CDR3 is built from 13 residues. Deletions cut 4 bases from V and 2 bases from J, with 9 bases between. The CDR3 DNA reads as TGTGCCAGCAGCTATACAGACGCCTACGAGCAGTACTTC. It is translated as CASSYTDAYEQYF.

This clone came up once. This chain connects TRBV4-1 to TRBJ2-7; maybe TRBD1 (5 bases). CDR1 MGHRA and CDR2 YSYEKL come from the germline V gene. The CDR3 runs to 19 residues. Trimming pared 3 bases from V and 7 bases from J, leaving 31 bases between. Here the CDR3 reads CASSHSLSHSGAGDREQYF. CDR3 bases: TGCGCCAGCAGCCACTCACTCTCCCACTCTGGGGCCGGCGATCGAGAGCAGTACTTC.

This chain connects TRBV7-9 to TRBJ1-6, with D perhaps TRBD1 (5 bases). V lost 1 base and J lost 3, with 10 bases in between. This CDR3 region has 16 residues. Germline CDR1 and CDR2: SEHNR and FQNEAQ (reference sequence). CDR3 sequence: CASSLVSGLYNSPLHF. The DNA of the CDR3 is TGTGCCAGCAGCTTAGTTTCAGGGCTCTATAATTCACCCCTCCACTTT.

The chain has TRBV10-3 and TRBJ1-2; 7 bases agree with TRBD1. Per the germline V gene, CDR1 is ENHRY and CDR2 is SYGVKD. The CDR3 is 13 residues long. V trimming: 8 bases; J trimming: 2 bases; junction bases outside the gene matches: 5. The CDR3 DNA reads as TGTGCCATCGGGGGGACAGCCAACTATGGCTACACCTTC. Translated: CAIGGTANYGYTF.

The chain has TRBV28 and TRBJ1-4; D gene ambiguous. V was pared by 5 bases and J by 8 bases, with 15 bases between. The CDR3 contains 14 residues. The germline V gene has CDR1 MDHEN and CDR2 SYDVKM. CDR3 residues: CASSPSGEEEKLFF. CDR3 in DNA: TGTGCCAGCAGTCCCTCCGGAGAAGAAGAAAAACTGTTTTTT.

This clone has only a few counts. The CDR3 nucleotides read TGTGCCAGCAGCCGCAGCGGGAGGCCCCAGCATTTT. This sequence encodes CASSRSGRPQHF. This chain joins TRBV7-2 and TRBJ1-5; D remains unclear. With 5 bases removed from V and 9 bases from J, the gap between germline ends came to 11 bases. This CDR3 comprises 12 residues. The V gene's germline CDR1 is SGHTA and CDR2 FQGNSA.

This clone has a handful of counts. The chain is built from TRBV30 and TRBJ1-1; D might be TRBD1 (5 bases). This CDR3 has 13 amino acids. The germline V gene encodes CDR1 GTSNPN and CDR2 SVGIG (reference sequence). The germline V and J ends were trimmed by 2 bases and 2 bases, with 9 bases remaining between them. CDR3 region: CAWSRQSNTEAFF. As DNA, the CDR3 is TGTGCCTGGAGTCGACAGTCAAACACTGAAGCTTTCTTT.

This chain connects TRBV2 to TRBJ1-4, with a weak D call TRBD1 (5 bases). From germline, CDR1 is SNHLY and CDR2 FYNNEI. The CDR3 runs to 14 residues. V was clipped by 5 bases and J by 4 bases, with 11 bases between them. Here the CDR3 reads CASSSTVLNEKLFF. The CDR3 DNA is TGTGCCAGCAGTTCGACAGTCCTTAATGAAAAACTGTTTTTT.